The entry below gives a single T cell receptor beta chain sequence along with its context. This specimen comes from a study of blood T cell repertoires in COVID-19. Study context: The samples span acute and convalescent COVID-19 from the United States, Italy and Spain. Nucleic acid was either cDNA or gDNA, and it came from T cells, B-cell-depleted T cells, or PBMCs.

Original handling: Amplification of reference gene primers provided the estimated nucleated cell counts. Only in-frame clones appear in the TCRdb table, and some are missing; sequencing was by immunoSEQ multiplex PCR. The V and J calls and the clone size are those of that table, but D and trimming were determined from the DNA. This table holds 27,000 or so clones, around 86% found once. Sample: peripheral blood. This receptor was identified in a man between 65 and 85 years old with acute or convalescent COVID-19.

The DNA for the CDR3 is TGTGCAAGTCGCTTAGGGACTACTCACTACGAGCAGTACTTC. Amino acid sequence: CASRLGTTHYEQYF. The chain is built from TRBV12-2 and TRBJ2-7; no DNA check was done on the table's D call, TRBD2. TRBV12-2 is listed as a pseudogene. This CDR3 contains 14 residues.